The rows below give T cell receptor beta chains drawn from one sample of a study of shared clonotypes between healthy human individuals. Profiling relied on immunoSEQ multiplex PCR, and the TCRdb table lists in-frame clones only, not all of them. The data hold about 2.3 million clones, with 85% to 95% observed a single time. Source material: naive CD4+ T cells from PBMCs. The receptors come from a man aged 18-30 years in good health. Some clones in this sample may be carry-over from other donors' samples. Both conserved end residues are part of each CDR3. Fields, in order: V gene, clone size, CDR3 length, J gene, D gene, CDR3 protein, CDR3 DNA. The D gene is left open where the match is weak. The size field is filled for only some rows; it gives once, few, many or a size class.

TRBV7-6	.	16	TRBJ2-7	TRBD2	CASSTGTSSMGYEQYF	TGTGCCAGCAGCACCGGGACTAGCTCAATGGGTTACGAGCAGTACTTC
TRBV9	.	14	TRBJ2-7	TRBD1	CASSSGTGSYEQYF	TGTGCCAGCAGCTCCGGGACAGGATCCTACGAGCAGTACTTC
TRBV19	.	14	TRBJ2-5	.	CASSVTGDPETQYF	TGTGCCAGTAGTGTTACTGGGGACCCAGAGACCCAGTACTTC
TRBV7-9	few	15	TRBJ1-1	.	CASSLQGQGGTEAFF	TGTGCCAGCAGCTTACAGGGGCAGGGCGGCACTGAAGCTTTCTTT
TRBV28	.	17	TRBJ1-2	TRBD1	CASSSPSPRDRVSGYTF	TGTGCCAGCAGTTCCCCCTCGCCCCGGGACAGGGTCTCAGGCTACACCTTC
TRBV7-2	.	16	TRBJ1-2	TRBD1	CASSPTAVTGAGGYTF	TGTGCCAGCAGCCCCACAGCCGTTACAGGGGCGGGCGGCTACACCTTC
TRBV28	.	17	TRBJ2-2	.	CASRGSRRAGAAGELFF	TGTGCCAGCAGGGGTTCTCGTCGGGCAGGGGCTGCCGGGGAGCTGTTTTTT
TRBV5-4	.	15	TRBJ2-5	TRBD1	CASRAGTGDQETQYF	TGTGCCAGCAGGGCCGGGACAGGGGATCAAGAGACCCAGTACTTC
TRBV30	.	12	TRBJ2-1	.	CAWSVFHNEQFF	TGTGCCTGGAGTGTCTTCCACAATGAGCAGTTCTTC
TRBV4-2	.	19	TRBJ2-7	TRBD2	CASSLGSGRLAGGFYEQYF	TGTGCCAGCAGCCTAGGTTCGGGGAGACTAGCGGGAGGGTTCTACGAGCAGTACTTC
TRBV19	once	15	TRBJ2-7	.	CASSLSPTPIYEQYF	TGTGCCAGTAGCCTTTCCCCGACCCCAATTTACGAGCAGTACTTC
TRBV28	.	15	TRBJ2-1	.	CASLPPYSSYNEQFF	TGTGCCAGCCTCCCTCCATATAGCTCCTACAATGAGCAGTTCTTC
TRBV9	.	17	TRBJ2-3	TRBD2	CASSGGLAGGLADTQYF	TGTGCCAGCAGCGGTGGACTAGCGGGAGGTTTGGCAGATACGCAGTATTTT
TRBV5-4	.	17	TRBJ2-1	TRBD2	CASSLGTSGGSYNEQFF	TGTGCCAGCAGCTTGGGGACTAGCGGAGGCTCCTACAATGAGCAGTTCTTC
TRBV4-2	.	15	TRBJ2-1	TRBD2	CASSQPGLADNEQFF	TGTGCCAGCAGCCAGCCGGGACTAGCGGACAATGAGCAGTTCTTC
TRBV5-5	.	15	TRBJ1-1	.	CASSSTIAKQTEAFF	TGTGCCAGCAGCTCGACAATTGCTAAGCAAACTGAAGCTTTCTTT
TRBV11-2	.	14	TRBJ2-5	TRBD2	CASSFTSGQETQYF	TGTGCCAGCAGCTTCACTAGCGGACAAGAGACCCAGTACTTC
TRBV7-9	.	19	TRBJ2-1	.	CASSGAYLRDMVRGGEQFF	TGTGCCAGCAGCGGGGCCTACCTCCGGGACATGGTCCGGGGCGGTGAGCAGTTCTTC
TRBV6-1	.	13	TRBJ1-2	TRBD1	CASRWTGVPSLHF	TGTGCCAGCAGATGGACAGGGGTCCCTTCGCTTCACTTC
TRBV6-1	.	13	TRBJ2-2	.	CASSELRAGELFF	TGTGCCAGCAGTGAACTACGCGCCGGGGAGCTGTTTTTT
TRBV28	.	12	TRBJ1-1	.	CASSRGQGEAFF	TGTGCCAGCAGCCGAGGGCAGGGAGAAGCTTTCTTT
TRBV9	.	16	TRBJ2-1	.	CASSARRTGIYNEQFF	TGTGCCAGCAGCGCCCGTCGTACGGGAATCTACAATGAGCAGTTCTTC
TRBV12-5	few	14	TRBJ1-1	.	CASGLEGGATEAFF	TGTGCTAGTGGCCTCGAGGGGGGGGCCACTGAAGCTTTCTTT
TRBV7-3	.	14	TRBJ2-5	.	CASSLAGTGETQYF	TGTGCCAGCAGCTTGGCGGGTACCGGAGAGACCCAGTACTTC
TRBV5-1	.	14	TRBJ2-7	.	CASSPWDGGDEQYF	TGCGCCAGCAGCCCCTGGGACGGAGGAGACGAGCAGTACTTC
TRBV27	.	15	TRBJ1-2	TRBD1	CASSPGTVTTYGYTF	TGTGCCAGCAGTCCCGGGACAGTTACCACCTATGGCTACACCTTC
TRBV7-2	.	14	TRBJ1-1	.	CASSTGRQITEAFF	TGTGCCAGCAGCACGGGACGGCAGATCACTGAAGCTTTCTTT
TRBV5-1	.	16	TRBJ2-6	.	CASSLAGSSGANVLTF	TGCGCCAGCAGCTTGGCAGGATCCTCTGGGGCCAACGTCCTGACTTTC
TRBV2	.	15	TRBJ2-7	TRBD2	CASSGRAGGAYEQYF	TGTGCCAGCAGTGGGCGAGCGGGAGGTGCCTACGAGCAGTACTTC
TRBV2	.	15	TRBJ1-5	.	CASSERGGGRQPQHF	TGTGCCAGCAGTGAAAGGGGTGGGGGGAGGCAGCCCCAGCATTTT
TRBV11-1	once	15	TRBJ2-7	TRBD2	CASSETSGRVYEQYF	TGTGCCAGCAGCGAGACTAGCGGGAGGGTCTACGAGCAGTACTTC
TRBV6-1	.	12	TRBJ2-7	.	CAAGLSYYEQYF	TGTGCCGCGGGACTGAGTTACTACGAGCAGTACTTC
TRBV2	.	16	TRBJ2-3	.	CASSRSPGRRGDTQYF	TGTGCCAGCAGTCGATCCCCCGGCCGGAGGGGAGATACGCAGTATTTT
TRBV19	.	13	TRBJ1-1	.	CASSISAHTEAFF	TGTGCCAGTAGTATATCGGCTCACACTGAAGCTTTCTTT
TRBV7-2	.	16	TRBJ2-3	.	CASSARGPVSTDTQYF	TGTGCCAGCAGCGCCAGGGGCCCTGTCAGCACAGATACGCAGTATTTT
TRBV5-1	.	13	TRBJ1-2	.	CASTYDATYGYTF	TGCGCCAGCACCTACGACGCCACCTATGGCTACACCTTC
TRBV7-2	.	15	TRBJ1-2	.	CASSLAGFGGYGYTF	TGTGCCAGCAGCTTGGCAGGGTTCGGGGGGTATGGCTACACCTTC
TRBV5-1	.	14	TRBJ1-1	.	CASSFLQGNTEAFF	TGCGCCAGCAGCTTCCTACAGGGGAACACTGAAGCTTTCTTT
TRBV19	.	21	TRBJ2-2	TRBD1	CASTDPRNAQTGTGGAGELFF	TGTGCCAGTACCGACCCCCGTAACGCACAAACTGGGACAGGGGGAGCCGGGGAGCTGTTTTTT
TRBV7-2	.	15	TRBJ1-4	TRBD1	CASSLRQGALEKLFF	TGTGCCAGCAGCTTACGGCAGGGGGCTTTGGAAAAACTGTTTTTT
TRBV10-3	.	13	TRBJ2-5	TRBD2	CAIMDAGAETQYF	TGTGCCATCATGGACGCGGGAGCAGAGACCCAGTACTTC
TRBV18	.	15	TRBJ2-6	.	CASSQELSGANVLTF	TGTGCCAGCTCACAGGAGCTCTCTGGGGCCAACGTCCTGACTTTC
TRBV4-1	.	18	TRBJ1-5	TRBD1	CASSQDEGQLRGGGPQHF	TGCGCCAGCAGCCAAGATGAGGGACAGCTCCGGGGAGGGGGGCCCCAGCATTTT
TRBV5-1	.	16	TRBJ1-1	.	CASSITAPGESTEAFF	TGCGCCAGCAGCATCACCGCGCCCGGGGAGAGCACTGAAGCTTTCTTT
TRBV9	.	15	TRBJ1-5	.	CASSVGPEGNQPQHF	TGTGCCAGCAGCGTAGGACCGGAGGGCAATCAGCCCCAGCATTTT
TRBV1	once	21	TRBJ2-3	.	CTSSQEKREGWYRHCPDTQYF	TGCACCAGCAGCCAAGAAAAACGGGAGGGGTGGTATAGGCACTGCCCAGATACGCAGTATTTT
TRBV6-5	.	13	TRBJ2-2	.	CASREPGTGELFF	TGTGCCAGCAGGGAACCCGGCACCGGGGAGCTGTTTTTT
TRBV11-2	once	13	TRBJ2-1	.	CASSLSLVGEQFF	TGTGCCAGCAGCTTATCACTAGTGGGTGAGCAGTTCTTC
TRBV29-1	.	15	TRBJ2-1	TRBD1	CSVDRGQGSYNEQFF	TGCAGCGTTGATAGGGGACAGGGGTCCTACAATGAGCAGTTCTTC